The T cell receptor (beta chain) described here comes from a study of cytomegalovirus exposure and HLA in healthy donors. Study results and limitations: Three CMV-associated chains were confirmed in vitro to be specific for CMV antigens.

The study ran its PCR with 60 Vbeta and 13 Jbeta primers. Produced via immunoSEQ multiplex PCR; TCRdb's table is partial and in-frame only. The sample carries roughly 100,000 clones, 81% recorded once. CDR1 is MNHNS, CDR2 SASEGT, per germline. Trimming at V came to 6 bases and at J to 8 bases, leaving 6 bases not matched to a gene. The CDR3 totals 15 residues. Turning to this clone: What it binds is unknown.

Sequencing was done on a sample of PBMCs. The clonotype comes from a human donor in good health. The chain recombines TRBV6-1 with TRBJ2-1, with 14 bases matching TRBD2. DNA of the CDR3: TGTGCCAGCAGCTCCGGGACTAGCGGGAGTCATGAGCAGTTCTTC. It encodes CASSSGTSGSHEQFF.